This TCR beta chain was documented in a study of CD4+ T cells in melanoma. Produced via immunoSEQ multiplex PCR; TCRdb's table is partial and in-frame only. The sample contains about 140,000 clones, 80% to 95% of which appear only once. Findings of the study overall: Neoantigen-specific CD4+ T cells in melanoma reportedly had diverse differentiation states.

Comment on this clone: What it binds is not known.

This CDR3 contains 16 residues. Germline V lookup: CDR1 SGHAT, CDR2 FQNNGV. The ends were cut back, 6 bases at V and 0 bases at J, with 16 bases in the middle. This TCR was recovered from a human donor with melanoma. The chain recombines TRBV11-2 with TRBJ2-3; D gene uncertain. The CDR3 nucleotides are TGTGCCAGCAGTCCTCGGACGACTTCTAGCACAGATACGCAGTATTTT. Protein product: CASSPRTTSSTDTQYF.